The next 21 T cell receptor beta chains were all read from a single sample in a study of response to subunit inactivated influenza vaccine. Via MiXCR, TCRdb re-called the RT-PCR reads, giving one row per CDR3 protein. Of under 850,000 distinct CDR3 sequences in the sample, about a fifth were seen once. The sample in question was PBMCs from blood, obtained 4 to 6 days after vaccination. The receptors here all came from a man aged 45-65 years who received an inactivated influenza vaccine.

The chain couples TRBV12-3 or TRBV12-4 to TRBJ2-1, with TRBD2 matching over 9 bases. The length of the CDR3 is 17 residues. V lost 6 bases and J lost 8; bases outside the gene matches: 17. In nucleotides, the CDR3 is TGTGCCAGCAGCGCCCAAACCCCGGGACTAGCATCCGATGAGCAGTTCTTC. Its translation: CASSAQTPGLASDEQFF.

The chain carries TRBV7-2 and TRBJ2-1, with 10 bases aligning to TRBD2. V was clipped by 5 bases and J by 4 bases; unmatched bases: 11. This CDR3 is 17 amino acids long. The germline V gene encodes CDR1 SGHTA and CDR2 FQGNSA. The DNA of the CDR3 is TGTGCCAGCAGCGATCCCTTTAGCGGGGGGATTTACAATGAGCAGTTCTTC. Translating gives CASSDPFSGGIYNEQFF.

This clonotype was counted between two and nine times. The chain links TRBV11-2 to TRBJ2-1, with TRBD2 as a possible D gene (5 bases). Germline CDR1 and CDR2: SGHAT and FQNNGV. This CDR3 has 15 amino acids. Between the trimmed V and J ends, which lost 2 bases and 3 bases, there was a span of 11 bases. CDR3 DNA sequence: TGTGCCAGCAGCTTAACACTCCGGGACTACAATGAGCAGTTCTTC. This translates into CASSLTLRDYNEQFF.

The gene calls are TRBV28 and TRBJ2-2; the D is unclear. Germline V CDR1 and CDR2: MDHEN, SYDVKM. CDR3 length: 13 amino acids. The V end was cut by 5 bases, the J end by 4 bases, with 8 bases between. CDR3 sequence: CASSARSTGELFF. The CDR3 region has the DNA TGTGCCAGCAGTGCCCGGTCCACCGGGGAGCTGTTTTTT.

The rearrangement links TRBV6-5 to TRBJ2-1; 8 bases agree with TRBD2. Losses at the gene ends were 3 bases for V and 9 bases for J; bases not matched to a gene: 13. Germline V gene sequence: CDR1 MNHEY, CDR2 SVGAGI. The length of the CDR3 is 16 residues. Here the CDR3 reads CASSYGAGGGGFEQFF. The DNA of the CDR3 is TGTGCCAGCAGTTATGGGGCGGGAGGAGGTGGGTTTGAGCAGTTCTTC.

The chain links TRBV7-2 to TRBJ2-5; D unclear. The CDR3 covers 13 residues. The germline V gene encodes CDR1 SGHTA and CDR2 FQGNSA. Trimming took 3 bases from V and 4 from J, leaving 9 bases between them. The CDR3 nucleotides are TGTGCCAGCAGCTTGGTAGCAGCAGAGACCCAGTACTTC. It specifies CASSLVAAETQYF. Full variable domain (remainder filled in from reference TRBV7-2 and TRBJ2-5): GAGVSQSPSNKVTEKGKDVELRCDPISGHTALYWYRQSLGQGLEFLIYFQGNSAPDKSGLPSDRFSAERTGGSVSTLTIQRTQQEDSAVYLCASSLVAAETQYFGPGTRLLVL.

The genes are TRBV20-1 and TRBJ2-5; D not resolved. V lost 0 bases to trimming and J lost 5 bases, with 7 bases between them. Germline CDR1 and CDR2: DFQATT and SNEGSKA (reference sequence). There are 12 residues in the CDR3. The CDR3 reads CSARESHETQYF. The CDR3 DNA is TGCAGTGCTAGAGAGAGTCATGAGACCCAGTACTTC.

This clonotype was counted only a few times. The CDR3: CASSTILSDTQYF. The CDR3 nucleotides read TGTGCCAGCTCTACAATCCTTTCAGATACGCAGTATTTT. V gene TRBV4-2 combines with J gene TRBJ2-3; D gene ambiguous. Trimming left V 8 bases short and J 4 bases short, with 13 bases between. The CDR3 loop spans 13 amino acids. CDR1 and CDR2 from the germline V gene are LGHNA and YNFKEQ.

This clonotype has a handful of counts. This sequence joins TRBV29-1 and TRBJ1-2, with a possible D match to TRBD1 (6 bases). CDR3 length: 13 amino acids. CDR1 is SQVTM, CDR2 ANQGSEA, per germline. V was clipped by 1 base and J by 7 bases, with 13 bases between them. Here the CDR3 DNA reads TGCAGCGTTGAAGTAGGACAGAGAAGTGGCTACACCTTC. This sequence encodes CSVEVGQRSGYTF.

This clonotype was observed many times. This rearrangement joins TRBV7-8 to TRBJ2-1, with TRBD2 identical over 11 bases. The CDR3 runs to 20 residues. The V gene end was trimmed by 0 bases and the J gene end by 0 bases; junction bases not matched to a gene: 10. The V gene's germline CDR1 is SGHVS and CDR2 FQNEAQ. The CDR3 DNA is TGTGCCAGCAGCTTAGCGCAACTAGCGGGGGTCTCGAGCTCCTACAATGAGCAGTTCTTC. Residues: CASSLAQLAGVSSSYNEQFF. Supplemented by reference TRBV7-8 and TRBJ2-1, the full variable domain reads GAGVSQSPRYKVAKRGQDVALRCDPISGHVSLFWYQQALGQGPEFLTYFQNEAQLDKSGLPSDRFFAERPEGSVSTLKIQRTQQEDSAVYLCASSLAQLAGVSSSYNEQFFGPGTRLTVL.

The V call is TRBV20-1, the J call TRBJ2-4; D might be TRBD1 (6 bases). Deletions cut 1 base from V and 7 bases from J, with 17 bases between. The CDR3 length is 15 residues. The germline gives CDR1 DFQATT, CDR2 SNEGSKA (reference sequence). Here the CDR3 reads CSARVWGPGGNIQYF. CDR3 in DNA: TGCAGTGCTAGAGTTTGGGGGCCCGGCGGCAACATTCAGTACTTC.

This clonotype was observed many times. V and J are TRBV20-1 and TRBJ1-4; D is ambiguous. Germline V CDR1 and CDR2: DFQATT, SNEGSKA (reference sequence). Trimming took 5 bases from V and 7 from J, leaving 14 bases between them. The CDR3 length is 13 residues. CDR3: CSAGLADTEKLFF. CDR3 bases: TGCAGTGCTGGCCTGGCGGATACTGAAAAACTGTTTTTT.

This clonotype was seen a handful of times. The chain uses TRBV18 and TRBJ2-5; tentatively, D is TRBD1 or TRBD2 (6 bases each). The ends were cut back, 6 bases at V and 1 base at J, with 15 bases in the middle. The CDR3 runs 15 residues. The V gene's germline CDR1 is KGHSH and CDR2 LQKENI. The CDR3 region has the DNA TGTGCCAGCTCCCCGAGGGGGGTCACCCAAGAGACCCAGTACTTC. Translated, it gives CASSPRGVTQETQYF. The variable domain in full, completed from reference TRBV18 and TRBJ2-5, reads NAGVMQNPRHLVRRRGQEARLRCSPMKGHSHVYWYRQLPEEGLKFMVYLQKENIIDESGMPKERFSAEFPKEGPSILRIQQVVRGDSAAYFCASSPRGVTQETQYFGPGTRLLVL.

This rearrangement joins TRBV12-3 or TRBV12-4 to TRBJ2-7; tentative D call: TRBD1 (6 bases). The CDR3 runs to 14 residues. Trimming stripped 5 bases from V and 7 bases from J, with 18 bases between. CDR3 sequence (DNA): TGTGCCAGCAGTGATTCCGCAGGACAGAGGGAGCAGTACTTC. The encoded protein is CASSDSAGQREQYF.

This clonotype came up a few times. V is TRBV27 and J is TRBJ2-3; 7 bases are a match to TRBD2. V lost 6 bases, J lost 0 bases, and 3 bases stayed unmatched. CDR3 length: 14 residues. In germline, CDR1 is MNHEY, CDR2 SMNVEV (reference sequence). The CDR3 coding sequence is TGTGCCAGCAGGCGGGAGTGGAGCACAGATACGCAGTATTTT. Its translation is CASRREWSTDTQYF.

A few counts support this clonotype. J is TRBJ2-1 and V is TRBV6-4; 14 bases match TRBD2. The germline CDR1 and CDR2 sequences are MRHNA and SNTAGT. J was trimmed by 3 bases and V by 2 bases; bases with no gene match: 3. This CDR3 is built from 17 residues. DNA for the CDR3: TGTGCCAGCAGTGACCGGGGGACTAGCGGGAGCTACAATGAGCAGTTCTTC. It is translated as CASSDRGTSGSYNEQFF.

The CDR3 DNA sequence: TGCGCCAGCAGCCACCACGGAGCGGGGGGGCTGCGTGAGCAGTTCTTC. Translating gives CASSHHGAGGLREQFF. The chain employs TRBV4-1 and TRBJ2-1; 10 positions agree with TRBD2. Germline CDR1 is MGHRA and CDR2 is YSYEKL. V dropped 3 bases and J dropped 9; count of bases not matched to a gene: 11. This CDR3 comprises 16 residues.

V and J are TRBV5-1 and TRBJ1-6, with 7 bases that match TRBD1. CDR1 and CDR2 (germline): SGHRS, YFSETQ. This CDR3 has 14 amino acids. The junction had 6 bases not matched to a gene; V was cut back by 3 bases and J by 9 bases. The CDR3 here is CASSWTGWGSPLHF. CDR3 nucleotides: TGCGCCAGCAGCTGGACAGGTTGGGGTTCACCCCTCCACTTT.

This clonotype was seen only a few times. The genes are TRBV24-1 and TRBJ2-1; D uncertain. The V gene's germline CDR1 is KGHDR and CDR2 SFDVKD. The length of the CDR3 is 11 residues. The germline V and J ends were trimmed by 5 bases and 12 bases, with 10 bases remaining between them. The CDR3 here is CATSGPSGQFF. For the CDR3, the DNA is TGTGCCACCAGTGGTCCTAGTGGGCAGTTCTTC.

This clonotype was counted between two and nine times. This CDR3 is CATSSSGANVLTF. The CDR3 bases are TGTGCCACCAGTTCCTCTGGGGCCAACGTCCTGACTTTC. The chain combines TRBV24-1 with TRBJ2-6; D unclear. The length of the CDR3 is 13 residues. The germline gives CDR1 KGHDR, CDR2 SFDVKD. Trimming took 6 bases from V and 0 from J, leaving 2 bases between them.

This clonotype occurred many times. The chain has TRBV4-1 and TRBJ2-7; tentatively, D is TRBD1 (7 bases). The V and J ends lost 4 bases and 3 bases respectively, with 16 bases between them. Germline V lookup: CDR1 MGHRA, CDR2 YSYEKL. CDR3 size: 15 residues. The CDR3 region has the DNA TGCGCCAGCAGCCGGACAGGCGCGGGGAACTACGAGCAGTACTTC. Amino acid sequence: CASSRTGAGNYEQYF.